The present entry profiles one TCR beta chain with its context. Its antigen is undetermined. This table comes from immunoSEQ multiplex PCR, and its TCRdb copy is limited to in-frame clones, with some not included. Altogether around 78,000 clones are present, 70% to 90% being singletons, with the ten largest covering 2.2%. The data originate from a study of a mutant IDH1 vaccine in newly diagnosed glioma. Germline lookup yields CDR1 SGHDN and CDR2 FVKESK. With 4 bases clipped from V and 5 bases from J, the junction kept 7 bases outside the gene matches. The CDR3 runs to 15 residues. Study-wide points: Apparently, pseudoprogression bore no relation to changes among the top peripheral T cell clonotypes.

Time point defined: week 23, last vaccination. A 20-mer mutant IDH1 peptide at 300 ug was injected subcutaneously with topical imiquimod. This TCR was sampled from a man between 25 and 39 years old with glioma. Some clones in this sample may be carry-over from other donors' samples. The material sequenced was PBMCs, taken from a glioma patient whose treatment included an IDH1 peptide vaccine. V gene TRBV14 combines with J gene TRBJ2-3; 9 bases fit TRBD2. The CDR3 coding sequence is TGTGCCAGCAGCCCCATAGCGGGAGCCGTAGATACGCAGTATTTT. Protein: CASSPIAGAVDTQYF. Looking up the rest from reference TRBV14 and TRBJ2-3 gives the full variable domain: EAGVTQFPSHSVIEKGQTVTLRCDPISGHDNLYWYRRVMGKEIKFLLHFVKESKQDESGMPNNRFLAERTGGTYSTLKVQPAELEDSGVYFCASSPIAGAVDTQYFGPGTRLTVL.